This T cell receptor beta chain was profiled in a study of early T cells in non-severe SARS-CoV-2 infection. Overall study: The input, bulk RNA from unsorted whole blood, was sequenced, and chains were unpaired.

There are 13 residues in the CDR3. From germline, CDR1 is SQVTM and CDR2 ANQGSEA. The V end was cut by 4 bases, the J end by 0 bases, with 7 bases between. cDNA molecules, individually, were tagged with unique molecular identifiers. In TCRdb, the 5' RACE reads were re-called with MiXCR into one record per CDR3 protein. Here the sample spans 55,000 to 80,000 distinct CDR3 sequences, more than 9% being singletons. Study findings and constraints: VDJdb-based annotation leaned toward anti-spike CD8 responses and missed private and CD4 specificities.

This clonotype was observed a few times. Its matching antigen is unknown. Sequenced sample: whole blood. This receptor was taken from an adult who was a healthcare worker with PCR-confirmed SARS-CoV-2 infection or an uninfected control (not recorded which). The V and J genes are TRBV29-1 and TRBJ2-1, with D hard to call. The DNA for the CDR3 is TGCAGCGTTGGGAAGGCCTCCTACAATGAGCAGTTCTTC. Its protein is CSVGKASYNEQFF.